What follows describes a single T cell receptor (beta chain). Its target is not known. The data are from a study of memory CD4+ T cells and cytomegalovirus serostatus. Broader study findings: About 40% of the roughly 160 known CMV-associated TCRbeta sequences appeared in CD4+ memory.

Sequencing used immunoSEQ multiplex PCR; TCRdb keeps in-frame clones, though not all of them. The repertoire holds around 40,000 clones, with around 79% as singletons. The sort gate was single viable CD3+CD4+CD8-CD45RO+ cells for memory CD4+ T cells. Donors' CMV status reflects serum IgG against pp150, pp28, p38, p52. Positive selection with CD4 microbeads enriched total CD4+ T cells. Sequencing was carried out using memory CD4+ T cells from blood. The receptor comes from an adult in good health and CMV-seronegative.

CDR3 DNA: TGTGCCACCAGAGAAAGGGGAACAGCTAACTATGGCTACACCTTC. This translates into CATRERGTANYGYTF. The rearrangement uses TRBV27 and TRBJ1-2, with TRBD1 as a possible D gene (5 bases). V lost 10 bases and J lost 0, with 18 bases in between. Looked up from germline, CDR1 is MNHEY and CDR2 is SMNVEV (reference sequence). This CDR3 comprises 15 residues.